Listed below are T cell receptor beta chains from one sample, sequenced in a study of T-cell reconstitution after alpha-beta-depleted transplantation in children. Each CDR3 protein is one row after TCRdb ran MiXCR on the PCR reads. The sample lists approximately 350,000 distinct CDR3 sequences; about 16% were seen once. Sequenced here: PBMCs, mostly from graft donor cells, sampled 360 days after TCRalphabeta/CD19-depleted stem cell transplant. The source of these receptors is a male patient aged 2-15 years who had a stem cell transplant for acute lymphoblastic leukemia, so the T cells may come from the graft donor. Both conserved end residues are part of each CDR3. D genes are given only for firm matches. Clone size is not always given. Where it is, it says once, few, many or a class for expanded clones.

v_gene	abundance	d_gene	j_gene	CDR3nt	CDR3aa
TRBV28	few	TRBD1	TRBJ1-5	TGTGCCAGCAGTTTATGGTGGGACAGGGGAGGCCAGCCCCAGCATTTT	CASSLWWDRGGQPQHF
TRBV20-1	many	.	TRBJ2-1	TGCAGTGCCCACTACCCTAGAGTCAGAGGCTCCTACAATGAGCAGTTCTTC	CSAHYPRVRGSYNEQFF
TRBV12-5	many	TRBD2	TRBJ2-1	TGTGCTAGTGGTTTGGCCCGACTAGCGGGAGGGATCGGTGAGCAGTTCTTC	CASGLARLAGGIGEQFF
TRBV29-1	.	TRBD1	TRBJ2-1	TGCAGCGCACATCTGACAGGGGCGGACAATGAGCAGTTCTTC	CSAHLTGADNEQFF
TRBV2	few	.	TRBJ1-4	TGTGCCAGCAGTACCCCGGTAGACGAACATGAAAAACTGTTTTTT	CASSTPVDEHEKLFF
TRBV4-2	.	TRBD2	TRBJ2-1	TGTGCCAGCAGCCAAGATCCCGTCCTAGCGGGAGTCAATGAGCAGTTCTTC	CASSQDPVLAGVNEQFF
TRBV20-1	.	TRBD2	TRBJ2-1	TGCAGTGCTAGACTTGGACTAGCGGGAGAAAATGAGCAGTTCTTC	CSARLGLAGENEQFF
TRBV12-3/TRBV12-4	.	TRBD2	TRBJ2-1	TGTGCCAGCAGTTTTATGCGGGAGGGTCAACATGAGCAGTTCTTC	CASSFMREGQHEQFF
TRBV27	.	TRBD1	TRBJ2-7	TGTGCCAGCAGTAACAGGGGTGGTGCCTACGAGCAGTACTTC	CASSNRGGAYEQYF
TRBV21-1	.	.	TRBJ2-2	TGTGCCAGCAGCAATACTAGCGGGTTCACCGGGGAGCTGTTTTTT	CASSNTSGFTGELFF
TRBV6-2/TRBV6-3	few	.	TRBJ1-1	TGTGCCAGCAGTTGGCGGAACACTGAAGCTTTCTTT	CASSWRNTEAFF
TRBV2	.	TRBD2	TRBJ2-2	TGTGCCAGCAGTGTCCTCAGCGGGAGAGGTGCCGGGGAGCTGTTTTTT	CASSVLSGRGAGELFF
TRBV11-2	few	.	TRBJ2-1	TGTGCCAGCAGCCTTACTTGGGGTCATGAGTTCTTC	CASSLTWGHEFF
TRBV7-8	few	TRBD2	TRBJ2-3	TGTGCCAGCAGCTTAGTCCGGACCGGGGGGGATACGCAGTATTTT	CASSLVRTGGDTQYF
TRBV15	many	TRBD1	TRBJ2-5	TGTGCCACCAGCAGGGACTTGGACAGGGCGAAGACCCAGTACTTC	CATSRDLDRAKTQYF
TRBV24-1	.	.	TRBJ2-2	TGTGCCACCAGTGGGGGGGCTCCGAACACCGGGGAGCTGTTTTTT	CATSGGAPNTGELFF
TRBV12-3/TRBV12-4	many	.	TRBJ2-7	TGTGCCAGCAGTTTAGCGGGACTGCAATACGAGCAGTACTTC	CASSLAGLQYEQYF
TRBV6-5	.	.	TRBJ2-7	TGTGCCAGCAGTTACGGGCTGTCGAACGAGCAGTACTTC	CASSYGLSNEQYF
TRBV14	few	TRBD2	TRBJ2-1	TGTGCCAGCAGCCAAACCTGGGCGGGAGATTTTGGGGAGCAGTTCTTC	CASSQTWAGDFGEQFF
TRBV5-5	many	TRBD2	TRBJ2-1	TGTGCCAGCAGCTTAGAGTTAGCGGGAGGGCCCAATGAGCAGTTCTTC	CASSLELAGGPNEQFF
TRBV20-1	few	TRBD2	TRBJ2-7	TGCAGTGCTAGAGGGACTAGCGGGGCTCTTTACGAGCAGTACTTC	CSARGTSGALYEQYF
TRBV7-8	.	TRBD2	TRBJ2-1	TGTGCCAGCAGCTCCCAAGCTAGCGGGAGGGATAATGAGCAGTTCTTC	CASSSQASGRDNEQFF
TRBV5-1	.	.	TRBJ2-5	TGCGCCAGCAGTTATCACACGGATGGTTTGCGAGAGACCCAGTACTTC	CASSYHTDGLRETQYF
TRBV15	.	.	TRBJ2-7	TGTGCCACCAGCAGAGTTTCATCCGGGCCAGGGGATTACGAGCAGTACTTC	CATSRVSSGPGDYEQYF
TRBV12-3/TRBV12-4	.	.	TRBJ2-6	TGTGCCAGCACCCCTGCATCGCTGAGGACTATACTCTCTGGGGCCAACGTCCTGACTTTC	CASTPASLRTILSGANVLTF
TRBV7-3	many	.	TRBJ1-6	TGTGCCAGCAGCTCCGAACCTTATTCACCCCTCCACTTT	CASSSEPYSPLHF
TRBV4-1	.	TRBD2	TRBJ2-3	TGCGCCAGCAGCCAAGATCGGGCTAGCGGCCTCACAGATACGCAGTATTTT	CASSQDRASGLTDTQYF
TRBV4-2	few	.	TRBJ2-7	TGTGCCAGCAGCCAAGAAGGGGGGGGGTTTGCGGCCTTGGGCTACGAGCAGTACTTC	CASSQEGGGFAALGYEQYF
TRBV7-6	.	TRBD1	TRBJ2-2	TGTGCCAGCAGCACAAGATCCCTTACGCCCGGACAGGGGGCGGCCGGGGAGCTGTTTTTT	CASSTRSLTPGQGAAGELFF
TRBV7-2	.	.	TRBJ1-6	TGTGCCAGCAAGCGGGGGGCAGGCTCACCCCTCCACTTT	CASKRGAGSPLHF
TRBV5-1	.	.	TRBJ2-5	TGCGCCAGCAGGGGCCGGCAAGGCAGGCTTCAAGAGACCCAGTACTTC	CASRGRQGRLQETQYF
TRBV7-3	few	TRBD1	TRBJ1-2	TGTGCCAGCAGCCGGACAGCAGGGGGCCGTCTGGATGGCTACACCTTC	CASSRTAGGRLDGYTF
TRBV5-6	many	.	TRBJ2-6	TGTGCCAGCAGCTTGCCGCAGGGTTACCCCTCTGGGGCCAACGTCCTGACTTTC	CASSLPQGYPSGANVLTF
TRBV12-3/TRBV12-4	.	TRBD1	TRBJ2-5	TGTGCCAGCAGTGGGGGACAGGGCAAGGGGACCCAGTACTTC	CASSGGQGKGTQYF
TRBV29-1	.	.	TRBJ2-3	TGCAGCGTTGAAGGGGGGATGTGGAACACAGATACGCAGTATTTT	CSVEGGMWNTDTQYF
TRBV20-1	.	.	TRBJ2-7	TGCAGTGCTAGTGTCGGGCCCTCCTACGAGCAGTACTTC	CSASVGPSYEQYF
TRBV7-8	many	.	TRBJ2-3	TGTGCCAGCAGCTTACGGGGGACTTTCAGTCCCTCCACAGATACGCAGTATTTT	CASSLRGTFSPSTDTQYF
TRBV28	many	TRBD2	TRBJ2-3	TGTGCCAGCAGACTAGCGGGGGCAGATACGCAGTATTTT	CASRLAGADTQYF
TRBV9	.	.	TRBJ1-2	TGTGCCAGCAGCGTTGCAGGGAATGGCTACACCTTC	CASSVAGNGYTF
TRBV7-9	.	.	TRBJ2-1	TGTGCCACCACAAATCGACAGCCCAATGAGCAGTTCTTC	CATTNRQPNEQFF
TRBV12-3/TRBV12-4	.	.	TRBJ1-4	TGTGCCAGCAGTTTTCGACGAGCGTCTTTGCGTGTAACTAATGAAAAACTGTTTTTT	CASSFRRASLRVTNEKLFF
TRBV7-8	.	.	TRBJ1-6	TGTGCCAGCAGCTTAGCACATAAGAATTCACCCCTCCACTTT	CASSLAHKNSPLHF
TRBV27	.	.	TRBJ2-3	TGTGCCAGCAGCCCGAGGTCCCCGTCCACAGATACGCAGTATTTT	CASSPRSPSTDTQYF
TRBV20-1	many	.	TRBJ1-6	TGCAGTGCCAGAAGAGGGGTAGCCTATAATTCACCCCTCCACTTT	CSARRGVAYNSPLHF
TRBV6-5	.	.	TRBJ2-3	TGTGCCAGCAGTTCATACAGGGCCCTCACAGATACGCAGTATTTT	CASSSYRALTDTQYF
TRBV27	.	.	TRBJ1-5	TGTGCCAGCAGTCCCCAGGGATTTCAGCCCCAGCATTTT	CASSPQGFQPQHF
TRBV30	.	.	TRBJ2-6	TGTGCCTGGAGCCCGGGACGGTACTCTACTGGGGCCAACGTCCTGACTTTC	CAWSPGRYSTGANVLTF
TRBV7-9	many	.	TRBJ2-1	TGTGCCAGCAGCTTAGTGGCGGATTACTACAATGAGCAGTTCTTC	CASSLVADYYNEQFF
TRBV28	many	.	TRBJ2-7	TGTGCGAGCGGGACAGCCTCCTACGAGCAGTACTTC	CASGTASYEQYF
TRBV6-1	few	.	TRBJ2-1	TGTGCCAGCCGGGCCTCATTTGAGCGGGTATACAATGAGCAGTTCTTC	CASRASFERVYNEQFF
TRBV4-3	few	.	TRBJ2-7	TGCGCCAGCAGCCGCCCACTAGTCCCTTACGAGCAGTACTTC	CASSRPLVPYEQYF
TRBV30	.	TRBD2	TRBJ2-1	TGTGCCTCCCAGCGGGAGGTGAGGAATGAGCAGTTCTTC	CASQREVRNEQFF